This TCR beta chain originates from a study of cytomegalovirus exposure and HLA in healthy donors. Turning to the study itself: One earlier analysis, a look at 150 million to 200 million T cells, found around 110 million unique TCR beta sequences. In an early release, HLA-typed donors contributed some 82 million unique TCR sequences. Study-level results: Later on, an analysis found that several of the most significant clusters appeared to be linked to common viral pathogens, which included parvovirus B19. Among donors in an Asian-associated ancestry cluster, a later analysis reportedly found fewer N-insertions than the roughly 610-donor mean.

As to this clone: What it binds is unknown.

In the PCR, 60 Vbeta and 13 Jbeta primers were used. Some clones are missing from TCRdb's copy, which holds only in-frame ones; the method was immunoSEQ multiplex PCR. The table records about 220,000 clones, 82% of them present only once. The CDR3 is 12 amino acids. The V gene's germline CDR1 is SGHDT and CDR2 YYEEEE. Trimming took 7 bases from V and 2 from J; bases not matched to a gene: 1. The rearrangement uses TRBV5-6 and TRBJ2-5, with 8 bases identical to TRBD1. The sample consisted of PBMCs. The receptor comes from a woman between 35 and 50 years old in good health and CMV-seropositive. Here the CDR3 DNA reads TGTGCCAGCGGACAGGGTCAAGAGACCCAGTACTTC. It is translated as CASGQGQETQYF.